The 26 T cell receptor beta chains below come from one sample, sequenced in a study of molecular identifiers for immune sequencing clone quantification. MiXCR was run by TCRdb on the PCR reads, yielding one entry per CDR3 protein. The data hold over 550,000 distinct CDR3 sequences, with 25% observed a single time. The sequenced sample was naive CD8+ T cells from blood, with Jurkat cell RNA spiked in. Described subset: FACS-sorted CD8+CD4-CCR7+CD45RA+ naive T cells. Receptors originate from a human donor in good health. Some libraries in this study had Jurkat cell RNA spiked in.

This clonotype was counted at least ten times. This chain connects TRBV4-1 to TRBJ2-2; 8 nucleotides match TRBD1. J was trimmed by 6 bases and V by 2 bases; bases with no gene match: 5. This CDR3 has 15 amino acids. Germline V lookup: CDR1 MGHRA, CDR2 YSYEKL. The CDR3 reads CASSQTGGGAGELFF. The CDR3 nucleotides are TGCGCCAGCAGCCAAACAGGGGGAGGTGCCGGGGAGCTGTTTTTT.

This clonotype has a count of ten or more. This chain connects TRBV4-3 to TRBJ2-3, with TRBD1 matching 8 bases. The CDR3 length is 15 residues. Germline assignment: CDR1 LGHNA and CDR2 YSLEER. V shed 5 bases, J shed 2 bases, and the junction held 6 bases outside the gene matches. CDR3 protein: CASSAGQGSTDTQYF. DNA for the CDR3: TGCGCCAGCAGCGCAGGACAGGGATCCACAGATACGCAGTATTTT.

This clonotype showed up many times. The gene calls are TRBV2 and TRBJ2-3; 7 bases map to TRBD2. V trimming: 2 bases; J trimming: 4 bases; junction bases outside the gene matches: 9. This CDR3 has 16 amino acids. Germline V gene data show CDR1 as SNHLY and CDR2 as FYNNEI. The CDR3 is CASSEWEGEGPDTQYF. CDR3 in DNA: TGTGCCAGCAGTGAATGGGAGGGAGAGGGCCCAGATACGCAGTATTTT.

This clonotype appeared many times. The chain joins TRBV24-1 to TRBJ1-5; D unresolved. Germline V gene sequence: CDR1 KGHDR, CDR2 SFDVKD. Trimming took 5 bases from V and 1 from J, leaving 5 bases between them. The CDR3 consists of 13 residues. The CDR3 nucleotides read TGTGCCACCAGTGTGGGAAGCAATCAGCCCCAGCATTTT. Residues: CATSVGSNQPQHF.

The rearrangement links TRBV6-2 or TRBV6-3 to TRBJ1-1; D unresolved. This CDR3 is built from 14 residues. Germline CDR1 is MNHEY and CDR2 is SVGEGT. V lost 1 base to trimming and J lost 1 base, with 7 bases between them. In DNA, the CDR3 is TGTGCCAGCAGTTACTTACCGGCGAACACTGAAGCTTTCTTT. Translated: CASSYLPANTEAFF.

On this clonotype itself: Likely a read error: the CDR3 ends without its conserved phenylalanine or tryptophan. The gene calls are TRBV24-1 and TRBJ2-2; TRBD2 aligns across 12 bases. Trimming took 5 bases from V and 5 from J; bases not matched to a gene: 14. The V gene's germline CDR1 is KGHDR and CDR2 SFDVKD. The CDR3 length is 19 residues. In DNA, the CDR3 is TGTGCCACCAGTGCCGTGAGGCTAGCGGGAGGGGAGACGACCGGGGAGCTGTTTTCT. Its protein is CATSAVRLAGGETTGELFS.

This chain links TRBV6-1 with TRBJ2-1; D is possibly TRBD1 (6 bases). The ends were cut back, 5 bases at V and 2 bases at J, with 13 bases in the middle. The CDR3 is 15 amino acids. CDR1 MNHNS and CDR2 SASEGT come from the germline V gene. DNA of the CDR3: TGTGCCAGCAGTACAATCGGGACAACCTACAATGAGCAGTTCTTC. Amino acid sequence: CASSTIGTTYNEQFF.

The sample holds a few counts of this clonotype. This CDR3 reads CASETDSLSSGNTIYF. The CDR3 DNA follows: TGCGCCAGCGAGACGGACAGCCTAAGCTCTGGAAACACCATATATTTT. The chain carries TRBV4-1 and TRBJ1-3; the D gene is possibly TRBD1 (6 bases). This CDR3 region has 16 residues. V was cut by 8 bases and J by 0 bases, with 17 bases left in between. Germline CDR1 reads MGHRA; CDR2 reads YSYEKL.

V is TRBV27 and J is TRBJ2-1, with 12 bases aligning to TRBD2. This CDR3 has 15 amino acids. From germline, CDR1 is MNHEY and CDR2 SMNVEV (reference sequence). V lost 0 bases and J lost 9; bases outside the gene matches: 3. CDR3 residues: CASSLSTSGSSEQFF. The CDR3 DNA sequence: TGTGCCAGCAGTTTATCGACTAGCGGGAGTTCTGAGCAGTTCTTC.

This clonotype was counted between two and nine times. V and J are TRBV7-9 and TRBJ1-5, with D possibly being TRBD1 (6 bases). V shed 3 bases and J shed 6 bases, with 15 bases lying between them. CDR1 and CDR2 from the germline V gene are SEHNR and FQNEAQ (reference sequence). This CDR3 has 15 residues. Here the CDR3 reads CASSLDTGLGQPQHF. The CDR3, as DNA: TGTGCCAGCAGCTTGGATACAGGGCTTGGTCAGCCCCAGCATTTT.

This clonotype was recorded many times. The chain couples TRBV6-5 to TRBJ2-7; TRBD1 aligns across 8 bases. Germline assignment: CDR1 MNHEY and CDR2 SVGAGI. Trimming cost V 7 bases and J 5 bases; bases outside gene matches: 10. This CDR3 is 14 amino acids long. CDR3 nucleotides: TGTGCCAGCACAAAGACAGGGGCCGGGGACGAGCAGTACTTC. Protein product: CASTKTGAGDEQYF.

Many counts were recorded for this clonotype. The CDR3 reads CASSRQQQLNTEAFF. As DNA, the CDR3 is TGTGCCAGCAGTCGACAGCAACAATTAAACACTGAAGCTTTCTTT. The chain employs TRBV28 and TRBJ1-1; TRBD1 might be the D (5 bases). V lost 5 bases and J lost 2, with 15 bases in between. The CDR3 runs 15 residues. Germline values: CDR1 MDHEN, CDR2 SYDVKM. Full variable domain (rest looked up from reference TRBV28 and TRBJ1-1): DVKVTQSSRYLVKRTGEKVFLECVQDMDHENMFWYRQDPGLGLRLIYFSYDVKMKEKGDIPEGYSVSREKKERFSLILESASTNQTSMYLCASSRQQQLNTEAFFGQGTRLTVV.

This clonotype has just a few counts. Since a much larger clone is just one base distant, this may be a read error. The J gene is TRBJ2-7, the V gene TRBV11-2; 7 bases align to TRBD2. V lost 5 bases to trimming and J lost 0 bases; unmatched junction nucleotides: 7. This CDR3 is 15 amino acids long. The germline CDR1 and CDR2 sequences are SGHAT and FQNNGV. The CDR3 reads CASSQNRDYSYEQYF. The CDR3 coding sequence is TGTGCCAGCAGCCAAAACCGGGACTACTCCTACGAGCAGTACTTC.

This clonotype occurred many times. CDR3 protein: CASSVVAGVETQYF. CDR3 nucleotide sequence: TGTGCCAGCAGCGTAGTTGCGGGGGTAGAGACCCAGTACTTC. The chain joins TRBV9 to TRBJ2-5; TRBD2 aligns across 7 bases. The trim removed 0 bases at V and 4 bases at J, leaving 3 bases unmatched. The CDR3 length is 14 residues. CDR1 SGDLS and CDR2 YYNGEE come from the germline V gene.

Remarks on this clonotype: Given a much more abundant clone one base away, this may be a read error. This sequence joins TRBV6-2 or TRBV6-3 and TRBJ1-5, with TRBD1 as a possible D gene (5 bases). The CDR3 extends over 18 amino acids. The germline gives CDR1 MNHEY, CDR2 SVGEGT. In DNA, the CDR3 is TGTGCCGGCAGTTCCAGGGAAGGGGAGGCATATAGCAATCAGCCCCAGCATTTT. Translating it yields CAGSSREGEAYSNQPQHF.

To note about this clonotype: Just one base apart from a much larger clone, this may be a read error. V usage is TRBV29-1 and J usage is TRBJ1-1; D is unclear. Between the trimmed V and J ends, which lost 2 bases and 10 bases, there was a span of 8 bases. The V gene's germline CDR1 is SQVTM and CDR2 ANQGSEA. The CDR3 runs 10 residues. CDR3 DNA sequence: TGCAGCGTTGAAAGAATAGGAGCTTTCTTT. Protein: CSVERIGAFF.

Many counts were recorded for this clonotype. The genes are TRBV5-1 and TRBJ2-7, with 8 bases matching TRBD1. V lost 4 bases to trimming and J lost 5 bases; unmatched junction nucleotides: 8. This CDR3 comprises 14 residues. Germline CDR1 reads SGHRS; CDR2 reads YFSETQ. The CDR3 coding sequence is TGCGCCAGCAGCACAGGACAGGGTCCTCACGAGCAGTACTTC. Its translation: CASSTGQGPHEQYF.

CDR3 coding DNA: TGTGCCAGCAGCCCTGACGGCTACTATAATTCACCCCTCCACTTT. Protein: CASSPDGYYNSPLHF. The V and J genes are TRBV27 and TRBJ1-6, with no clear D. V dropped 6 bases and J dropped 3 bases, with 12 bases sitting between them. The CDR3 has 15 amino acids. CDR1 is MNHEY, CDR2 SMNVEV, per germline (reference sequence).

The table lists this clonotype with a count of one. An end of the junction differs from the germline gene, which may be a read error. This chain uses TRBV27 with TRBJ2-1; 8 bases match TRBD2. Germline V gene data show CDR1 as MNHEY and CDR2 as SMNVEV (reference sequence). This CDR3 has 16 residues. CDR3 sequence reads: CASSLSVSGVYNEQFF. DNA of the CDR3: TGTGCTAGCAGTTTATCGGTTAGCGGGGTTTACAATGAGCAGTTCTTC.

The V gene is TRBV19, the J gene TRBJ2-1; 12 positions match TRBD2. The CDR3 totals 15 residues. J gave up 4 bases and V 3 bases, and 1 base lay outside the gene matches. Germline V CDR1 and CDR2: LNHDA, SQIVND (reference sequence). The CDR3 nucleotides read TGTGCCAGTAGTATGACTAGCGGGGGTTACAATGAGCAGTTCTTC. It encodes CASSMTSGGYNEQFF.

This clonotype was picked up a small number of times. J is TRBJ1-2 and V is TRBV6-6; 8 bases align to TRBD1. Germline CDR1 MNHNY, CDR2 SVGAGI (reference sequence). J lost 6 bases, V lost 6 bases, and 6 bases had no gene match. The CDR3 length is 13 residues. CDR3 sequence reads: CASSPDRDNGYTF. The CDR3 DNA is TGTGCCAGCAGCCCGGACAGGGATAATGGCTACACCTTC.

V gene TRBV4-3 combines with J gene TRBJ2-3; a possible D gene is TRBD2 (5 bases). Germline-derived CDR1 and CDR2 are LGHNA and YSLEER. The germline V and J ends were trimmed by 0 bases and 0 bases, with 10 bases remaining between them. The CDR3 totals 16 residues. DNA of the CDR3: TGCGCCAGCAGCCAAGATAGTGGCGGGAGCACAGATACGCAGTATTTT. This translates into CASSQDSGGSTDTQYF.

As regards this clonotype: This sequence may be a read error, since a much larger clone differs from it by one base. V gene TRBV4-3 combines with J gene TRBJ2-3; TRBD1 might be the D (5 bases). Germline values: CDR1 LGHNA, CDR2 YSLEER. The CDR3 has 17 amino acids. CDR3 region: CASGQDLVRASRDTQYF. The CDR3 nucleotides read TGCGCCAGCGGCCAAGATCTGGTCAGGGCCTCCAGGGATACGCAGTATTTT.

There are many counts of this clonotype. The chain couples TRBV7-6 to TRBJ2-7; 7 bases align to TRBD2. After removal of 4 bases from V and 5 bases from J, the junction contained 8 bases not matched to a gene. The CDR3 sequence is 14 residues long. CDR1 is SGHVS and CDR2 is FNYEAQ in the germline V gene. The CDR3 spells CASSYGLVSDEQYF. The CDR3 coding sequence is TGTGCCAGCAGCTATGGACTAGTGTCCGACGAGCAGTACTTC.

This rearrangement joins TRBV4-1 to TRBJ2-7; 9 nucleotides line up with TRBD1. Germline V gene lookup returns CDR1 MGHRA and CDR2 YSYEKL. CDR3 length: 15 amino acids. The trim removed 3 bases at V and 4 bases at J, leaving 7 bases unmatched. The CDR3 here is CASSQLTGGGYEQYF. DNA for the CDR3: TGCGCCAGCAGCCAGTTAACAGGGGGCGGATACGAGCAGTACTTC.

This clonotype has more than one count but fewer than ten. The chain couples TRBV19 to TRBJ2-4, with D possibly TRBD2 on 6 matching bases. Germline CDR1 LNHDA, CDR2 SQIVND (reference sequence). V gave up 3 bases and J gave up 0 bases, with 15 bases separating them. The CDR3 is 17 residues long. The CDR3 DNA follows: TGTGCCAGTAGTATGGGCTCTAGCGATGTAGCCAAAAACATTCAGTACTTC. It translates to CASSMGSSDVAKNIQYF.